This is a list of T cell receptor beta chains from one sample in a study of prognosis after radiotherapy for stage I lung cancer. MiXCR, applied by TCRdb to the multiplex PCR reads, yields one record per CDR3 protein. The data hold about 26,000 distinct CDR3 sequences, with roughly 41% observed a single time. The input for sequencing was PBMCs, taken before or after stereotactic body radiation therapy (not recorded which). These receptors came from a donor aged 50 or older with non-small cell lung cancer. CDR3s include the opening cysteine and the closing phenylalanine or tryptophan. D genes are given only for firm matches. Size tells how often a clone was seen (once, few, many) or the class of an expanded clone, and some rows leave it out.

CDR3aa: CASSRGPPGEKLFF; CDR3nt: TGTGCCAGCAGCCGGGGACCCCCAGGGGAAAAACTGTTTTTT; j_gene: TRBJ1-4; d_gene: -; v_gene: TRBV5-5; abundance: many
CDR3aa: CASNDQGGGELFF; CDR3nt: TGTGCCAGCAATGACCAGGGTGGAGGGGAGCTGTTTTTT; j_gene: TRBJ2-2; d_gene: -; v_gene: TRBV2; abundance: -
CDR3aa: CASSLAGQGEGETQYF; CDR3nt: TGTGCCAGCAGCTTGGCGGGACAGGGGGAAGGGGAGACCCAGTACTTC; j_gene: TRBJ2-5; d_gene: TRBD1; v_gene: TRBV5-6; abundance: -
CDR3aa: CASSFGRVEGEQYF; CDR3nt: TGCGCCAGCAGCTTCGGACGGGTTGAGGGCGAGCAGTACTTC; j_gene: TRBJ2-7; d_gene: -; v_gene: TRBV5-1; abundance: -
CDR3aa: CASSLSQGAGTNEKLFF; CDR3nt: TGTGCCAGCAGCTTAAGCCAGGGTGCAGGAACTAATGAAAAACTGTTTTTT; j_gene: TRBJ1-4; d_gene: -; v_gene: TRBV13; abundance: many
CDR3aa: CATSGGLQETQYF; CDR3nt: TGTGCCACCAGTGGCGGGCTCCAAGAGACCCAGTACTTC; j_gene: TRBJ2-5; d_gene: -; v_gene: TRBV24-1; abundance: many
CDR3aa: CASSLRTQGGGAGELFF; CDR3nt: TGTGCCAGCTCACTTAGGACACAGGGAGGAGGCGCCGGGGAGCTGTTTTTT; j_gene: TRBJ2-2; d_gene: -; v_gene: TRBV18; abundance: -
CDR3aa: CASSLGGGSVLGLVYNEQFF; CDR3nt: TGTGCCAGCAGCTTAGGGGGCGGGAGTGTTCTAGGGCTCGTCTACAATGAGCAGTTCTTC; j_gene: TRBJ2-1; d_gene: -; v_gene: TRBV5-6; abundance: many
CDR3aa: CASSSTSGTYEQYF; CDR3nt: TGTGCCAGCAGTTCGACTAGCGGGACTTACGAGCAGTACTTC; j_gene: TRBJ2-7; d_gene: TRBD2; v_gene: TRBV6-5; abundance: many
CDR3aa: CSAGTSGTDTQYF; CDR3nt: TGCAGTGCTGGGACTAGCGGCACAGATACGCAGTATTTT; j_gene: TRBJ2-3; d_gene: TRBD2; v_gene: TRBV20-1; abundance: many
CDR3aa: CASSLAVGSYEQYF; CDR3nt: TGTGCCAGCAGCTTAGCTGTAGGCAGCTACGAGCAGTACTTC; j_gene: TRBJ2-7; d_gene: -; v_gene: TRBV7-8; abundance: -
CDR3aa: CSARDNTGELFF; CDR3nt: TGCAGTGCTAGAGATAACACCGGGGAGCTGTTTTTT; j_gene: TRBJ2-2; d_gene: -; v_gene: TRBV20-1; abundance: -
CDR3aa: CASSLTYTGELFF; CDR3nt: TGTGCTAGCAGTTTAACCTACACCGGGGAGCTGTTTTTT; j_gene: TRBJ2-2; d_gene: -; v_gene: TRBV7-7; abundance: many
CDR3aa: CASSLDGELFF; CDR3nt: TGTGCCAGCAGCTTAGACGGGGAGCTGTTTTTT; j_gene: TRBJ2-2; d_gene: -; v_gene: TRBV11-3; abundance: -
CDR3aa: CASSEASGGSEVQYF; CDR3nt: TGTGCCAGCAGTGAGGCTAGCGGGGGGTCGGAGGTGCAGTATTTT; j_gene: TRBJ2-3; d_gene: TRBD2; v_gene: TRBV6-1; abundance: many
CDR3aa: CSARVRTKSGAGYTF; CDR3nt: TGCAGTGCTAGAGTCCGTACAAAGTCCGGGGCTGGCTACACCTTC; j_gene: TRBJ1-2; d_gene: -; v_gene: TRBV20-1; abundance: -
CDR3aa: CASSQDLRTEAFF; CDR3nt: TGTGCCAGCAGCCAAGATTTACGAACTGAAGCTTTCTTT; j_gene: TRBJ1-1; d_gene: -; v_gene: TRBV14; abundance: many
CDR3aa: CASTRQGGSYSSPLHF; CDR3nt: TGTGCCAGCACAAGGCAGGGGGGCTCCTATAGTTCACCCCTACACTTT; j_gene: TRBJ1-6; d_gene: TRBD1; v_gene: TRBV28; abundance: once
CDR3aa: CASSFKGDPGELLF; CDR3nt: TGCGCCAGCAGCTTCAAGGGAGACCCCGGGGAGCTGCTTTTT; j_gene: TRBJ2-2; d_gene: -; v_gene: TRBV5-1; abundance: -
CDR3aa: CASSPTPVSYEQYF; CDR3nt: TGCGCCAGCAGCCCTACTCCCGTTTCATACGAGCAGTACTTC; j_gene: TRBJ2-7; d_gene: -; v_gene: TRBV5-1; abundance: many
CDR3aa: CATSESTGGDEQYF; CDR3nt: TGTGCCACCAGTGAATCAACAGGGGGCGACGAGCAGTACTTC; j_gene: TRBJ2-7; d_gene: TRBD1; v_gene: TRBV24-1; abundance: -
CDR3aa: CASSEARHTGELFF; CDR3nt: TGTGCCAGCAGTGAAGCCAGACACACCGGGGAGCTGTTTTTT; j_gene: TRBJ2-2; d_gene: -; v_gene: TRBV6-1; abundance: many
CDR3aa: CATSRDRYEQFF; CDR3nt: TGTGCCACCAGCAGAGATAGGTATGAGCAGTTCTTC; j_gene: TRBJ2-1; d_gene: -; v_gene: TRBV15; abundance: many
CDR3aa: CASSLASRARTGELFF; CDR3nt: TGCGCCAGCAGCTTGGCGTCTAGGGCGCGCACCGGGGAGCTGTTTTTT; j_gene: TRBJ2-2; d_gene: -; v_gene: TRBV5-1; abundance: many
CDR3aa: CASSTGPMGSNQPQHF; CDR3nt: TGTGCCAGTAGTACGGGACCTATGGGGAGCAATCAGCCCCAGCATTTT; j_gene: TRBJ1-5; d_gene: -; v_gene: TRBV19; abundance: -
CDR3aa: CASSEGGEEDEQYF; CDR3nt: TGTGCCAGCAGTGAAGGGGGGGAGGAGGACGAGCAGTACTTC; j_gene: TRBJ2-7; d_gene: -; v_gene: TRBV2; abundance: once
CDR3aa: CASSQERRESDTQYF; CDR3nt: TGCGCCAGCAGCCAAGAGAGGCGGGAGTCAGATACGCAGTATTTT; j_gene: TRBJ2-3; d_gene: TRBD2; v_gene: TRBV4-3; abundance: many
CDR3aa: CASSYRTSGTYLSSYEQYF; CDR3nt: TGTGCCAGCAGTTACCGGACTAGCGGGACTTACCTGAGCTCCTACGAGCAGTACTTC; j_gene: TRBJ2-7; d_gene: TRBD2; v_gene: TRBV6-2/TRBV6-3; abundance: -
CDR3aa: CASSPTEGVGTDTQYF; CDR3nt: TGTGCCAGCAGCCCAACCGAGGGGGTTGGCACAGATACGCAGTATTTT; j_gene: TRBJ2-3; d_gene: -; v_gene: TRBV28; abundance: many
CDR3aa: CASSFLDFTDTQYF; CDR3nt: TGTGCCAGCAGCTTCTTGGATTTTACAGATACGCAGTATTTT; j_gene: TRBJ2-3; d_gene: -; v_gene: TRBV5-5; abundance: many
CDR3aa: CASRADESDTQYF; CDR3nt: TGTGCCAGCAGAGCGGACGAGTCAGATACGCAGTATTTT; j_gene: TRBJ2-3; d_gene: -; v_gene: TRBV6-2/TRBV6-3; abundance: many
CDR3aa: CASSLGTDLGEQYF; CDR3nt: TGTGCCAGCAGCTTAGGGACTGACCTTGGCGAGCAGTACTTC; j_gene: TRBJ2-7; d_gene: -; v_gene: TRBV7-9; abundance: many
CDR3aa: CASSLTGTPYEQYF; CDR3nt: TGTGCCAGCAGTTTGACAGGTACCCCCTACGAGCAGTACTTC; j_gene: TRBJ2-7; d_gene: -; v_gene: TRBV6-2/TRBV6-3; abundance: many
CDR3aa: CASSPTSGGANEQFF; CDR3nt: TGTGCCAGCAGCCCGACTAGCGGGGGGGCCAATGAGCAGTTCTTC; j_gene: TRBJ2-1; d_gene: TRBD2; v_gene: TRBV6-1; abundance: many
CDR3aa: CASKDRGPLANYGYTF; CDR3nt: TGTGCCAGCAAGGACAGAGGGCCTCTTGCTAACTATGGCTACACCTTC; j_gene: TRBJ1-2; d_gene: -; v_gene: TRBV2; abundance: many
CDR3aa: CASSPQTGENEQYF; CDR3nt: TGCGCCAGCAGCCCCCAGACAGGGGAGAACGAGCAGTACTTC; j_gene: TRBJ2-7; d_gene: TRBD1; v_gene: TRBV5-1; abundance: -
CDR3aa: CASSYRNSPLHF; CDR3nt: TGTGCCAGCAGCTACAGAAATTCACCCCTCCACTTT; j_gene: TRBJ1-6; d_gene: -; v_gene: TRBV27; abundance: many
CDR3aa: CASSREFQETQYF; CDR3nt: TGTGCCAGCAGTAGGGAATTTCAAGAGACCCAGTACTTC; j_gene: TRBJ2-5; d_gene: -; v_gene: TRBV27; abundance: many
CDR3aa: CASSTGLATETQYF; CDR3nt: TGTGCCAGTAGTACGGGACTAGCGACGGAGACCCAGTACTTC; j_gene: TRBJ2-5; d_gene: TRBD2; v_gene: TRBV19; abundance: many
CDR3aa: CASRIDLVEETQYF; CDR3nt: TGTGCCAGCAGGATTGACCTGGTGGAAGAGACCCAGTACTTC; j_gene: TRBJ2-5; d_gene: -; v_gene: TRBV6-2/TRBV6-3; abundance: many
CDR3aa: CSAQPVAGGPQDTQYF; CDR3nt: TGCAGTGCTCAGCCAGTAGCGGGAGGGCCGCAAGATACGCAGTATTTT; j_gene: TRBJ2-3; d_gene: TRBD2; v_gene: TRBV20-1; abundance: many
CDR3aa: CASGLISMDAGSVEQYF; CDR3nt: TGTGCCAGCGGCTTAATTTCCATGGATGCGGGGTCGGTGGAGCAGTACTTC; j_gene: TRBJ2-7; d_gene: -; v_gene: TRBV7-3; abundance: -
CDR3aa: CASRLWGGITGELFF; CDR3nt: TGTGCCAGCAGACTCTGGGGGGGTATCACCGGGGAGCTGTTTTTT; j_gene: TRBJ2-2; d_gene: TRBD2; v_gene: TRBV5-4; abundance: -
CDR3aa: CASSSNTRTYEQYF; CDR3nt: TGTGCCAGCAGCTCCAACACAAGGACCTACGAGCAGTACTTC; j_gene: TRBJ2-7; d_gene: -; v_gene: TRBV11-2; abundance: -